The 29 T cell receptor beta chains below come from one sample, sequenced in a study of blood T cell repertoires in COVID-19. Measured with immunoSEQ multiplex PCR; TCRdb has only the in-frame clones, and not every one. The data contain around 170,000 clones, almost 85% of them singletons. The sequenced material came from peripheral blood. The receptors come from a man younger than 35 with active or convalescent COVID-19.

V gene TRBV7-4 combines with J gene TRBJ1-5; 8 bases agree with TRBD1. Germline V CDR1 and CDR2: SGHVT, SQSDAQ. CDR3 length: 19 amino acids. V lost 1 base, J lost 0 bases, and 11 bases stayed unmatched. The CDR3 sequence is CASSLDGQGSRYSNQPQHF. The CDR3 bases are TGTGCCAGCAGCTTAGACGGACAGGGAAGCAGGTATAGCAATCAGCCCCAGCATTTT.

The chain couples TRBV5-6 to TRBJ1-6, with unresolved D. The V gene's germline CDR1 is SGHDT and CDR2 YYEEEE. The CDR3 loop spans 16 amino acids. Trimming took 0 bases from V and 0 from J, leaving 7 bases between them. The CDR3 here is CASSLGPSSYNSPLHF. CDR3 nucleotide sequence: TGTGCCAGCAGCTTGGGGCCAAGCTCCTATAATTCACCCCTCCACTTT. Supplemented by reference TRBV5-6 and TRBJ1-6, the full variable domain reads DAGVTQSPTHLIKTRGQQVTLRCSPKSGHDTVSWYQQALGQGPQFIFQYYEEEERQRGNFPDRFSGHQFPNYSSELNVNALLLGDSALYLCASSLGPSSYNSPLHFGNGTRLTVT.

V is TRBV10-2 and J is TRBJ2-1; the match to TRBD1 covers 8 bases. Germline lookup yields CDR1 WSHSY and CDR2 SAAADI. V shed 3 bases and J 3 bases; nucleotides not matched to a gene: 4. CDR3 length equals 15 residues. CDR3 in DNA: TGCGCCAGCAGTGATCTCGGGACAGGCTACAATGAGCAGTTCTTC. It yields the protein CASSDLGTGYNEQFF.

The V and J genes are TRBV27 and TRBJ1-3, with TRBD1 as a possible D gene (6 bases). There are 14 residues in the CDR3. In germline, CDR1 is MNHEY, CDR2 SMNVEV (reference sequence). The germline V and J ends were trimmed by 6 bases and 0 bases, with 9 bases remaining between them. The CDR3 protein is CASRQGASGNTIYF. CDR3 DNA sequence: TGTGCCAGCAGACAGGGTGCCTCTGGAAACACCATATATTTT.

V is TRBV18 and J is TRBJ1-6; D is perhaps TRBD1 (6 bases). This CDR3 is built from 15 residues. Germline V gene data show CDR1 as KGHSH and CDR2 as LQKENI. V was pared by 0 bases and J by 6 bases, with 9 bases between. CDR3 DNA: TGTGCCAGCTCACCACCGGGCAGGGGTAATTCACCCCTCCACTTT. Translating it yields CASSPPGRGNSPLHF.

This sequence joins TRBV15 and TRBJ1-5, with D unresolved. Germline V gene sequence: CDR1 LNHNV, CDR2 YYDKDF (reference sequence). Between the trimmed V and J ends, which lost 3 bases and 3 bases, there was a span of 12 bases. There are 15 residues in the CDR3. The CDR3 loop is CATSSHAGFNQPQHF. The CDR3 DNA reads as TGTGCCACCAGCAGCCACGCCGGGTTCAATCAGCCCCAGCATTTT.

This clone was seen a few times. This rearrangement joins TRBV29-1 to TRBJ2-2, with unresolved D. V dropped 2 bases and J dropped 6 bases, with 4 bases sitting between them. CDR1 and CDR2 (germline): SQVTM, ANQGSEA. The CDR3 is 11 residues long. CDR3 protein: CSVESSGELFF. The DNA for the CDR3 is TGCAGCGTTGAATCCTCCGGGGAGCTGTTTTTT.

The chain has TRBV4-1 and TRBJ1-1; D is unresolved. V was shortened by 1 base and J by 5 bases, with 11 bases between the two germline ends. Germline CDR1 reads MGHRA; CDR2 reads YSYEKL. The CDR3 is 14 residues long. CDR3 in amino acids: CASSQVQWRTEAFF. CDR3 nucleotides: TGCGCCAGCAGCCAAGTTCAGTGGAGGACTGAAGCTTTCTTT.

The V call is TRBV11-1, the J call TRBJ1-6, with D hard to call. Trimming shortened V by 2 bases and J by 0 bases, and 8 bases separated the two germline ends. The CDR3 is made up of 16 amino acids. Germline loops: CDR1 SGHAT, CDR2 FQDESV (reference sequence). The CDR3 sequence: CASSLSQDSYNSPLHF. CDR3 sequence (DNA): TGTGCCAGCAGCTTATCCCAGGACTCCTATAATTCACCCCTCCACTTT.

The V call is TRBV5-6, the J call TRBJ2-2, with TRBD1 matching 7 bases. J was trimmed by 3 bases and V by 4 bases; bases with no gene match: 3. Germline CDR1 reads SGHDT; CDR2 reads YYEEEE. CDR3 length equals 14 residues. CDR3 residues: CASSRTGYTGELFF. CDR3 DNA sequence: TGTGCCAGCAGCAGGACAGGATACACCGGGGAGCTGTTTTTT.

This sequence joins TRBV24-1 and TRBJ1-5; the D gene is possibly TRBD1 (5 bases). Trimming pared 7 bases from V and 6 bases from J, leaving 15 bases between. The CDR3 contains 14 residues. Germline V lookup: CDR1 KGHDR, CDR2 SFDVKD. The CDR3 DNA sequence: TGTGCCACCAGCAGCCCACTCCAGGGTCAGCCCCAGCATTTT. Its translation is CATSSPLQGQPQHF.

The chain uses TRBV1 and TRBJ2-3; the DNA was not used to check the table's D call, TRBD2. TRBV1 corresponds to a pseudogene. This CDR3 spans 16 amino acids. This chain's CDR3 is CTSSYQYWRVTDTQYF. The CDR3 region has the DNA TGCACCAGCAGCTACCAGTACTGGCGGGTCACAGATACGCAGTATTTT.

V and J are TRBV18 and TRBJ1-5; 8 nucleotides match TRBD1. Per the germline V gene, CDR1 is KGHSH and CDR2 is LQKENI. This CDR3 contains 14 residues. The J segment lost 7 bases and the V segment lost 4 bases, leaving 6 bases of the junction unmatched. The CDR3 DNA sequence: TGTGCCAGCTCACAAGGACAGGGTCGCCAGCCCCAGCATTTT. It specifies CASSQGQGRQPQHF.

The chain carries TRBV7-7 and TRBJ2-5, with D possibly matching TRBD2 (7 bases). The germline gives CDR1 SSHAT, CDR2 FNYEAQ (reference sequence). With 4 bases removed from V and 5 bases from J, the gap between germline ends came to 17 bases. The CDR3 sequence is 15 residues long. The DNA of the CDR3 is TGTGCCAGCAGCTCCGGGGGAGGGGGATTGGAGACCCAGTACTTC. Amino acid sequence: CASSSGGGGLETQYF.

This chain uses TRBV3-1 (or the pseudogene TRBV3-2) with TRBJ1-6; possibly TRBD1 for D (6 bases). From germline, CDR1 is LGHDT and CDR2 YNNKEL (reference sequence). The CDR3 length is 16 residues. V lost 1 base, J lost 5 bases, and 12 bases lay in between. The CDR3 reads CASSQAQGIDNSPLHF. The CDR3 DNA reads TGTGCCAGCAGCCAAGCCCAGGGGATAGATAATTCACCCCTCCACTTT.

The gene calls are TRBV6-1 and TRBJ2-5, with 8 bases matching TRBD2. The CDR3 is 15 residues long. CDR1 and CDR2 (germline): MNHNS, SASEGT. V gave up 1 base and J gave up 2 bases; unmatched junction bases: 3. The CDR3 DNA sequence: TGTGCCAGCAGTGAAGTGCTAGCGGGTCAAGAGACCCAGTACTTC. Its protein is CASSEVLAGQETQYF.

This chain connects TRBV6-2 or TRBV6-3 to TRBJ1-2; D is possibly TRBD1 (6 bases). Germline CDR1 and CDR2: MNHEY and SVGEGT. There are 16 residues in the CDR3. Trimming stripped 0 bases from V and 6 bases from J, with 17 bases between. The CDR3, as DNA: TGTGCCAGCAGTTACTCTGGGACAACCTTCCGAGATGGCTACACCTTC. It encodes CASSYSGTTFRDGYTF.

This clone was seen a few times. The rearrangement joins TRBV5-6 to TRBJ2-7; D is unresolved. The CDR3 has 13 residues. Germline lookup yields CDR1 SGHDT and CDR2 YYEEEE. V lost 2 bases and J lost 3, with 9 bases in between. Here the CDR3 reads CASSLNRYYEQYF. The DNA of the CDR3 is TGTGCCAGCAGCTTAAACAGATACTACGAGCAGTACTTC.

The CDR3 loop reads CASGTGNEQYF. For the CDR3, the DNA is TGTGCCAGCGGGACAGGGAACGAGCAGTACTTC. The V and J genes are TRBV7-9 and TRBJ2-7; TRBD1 aligns across 9 bases. Germline V gene lookup returns CDR1 SEHNR and CDR2 FQNEAQ (reference sequence). This CDR3 spans 11 amino acids. Trimming removed 8 bases from V and 5 bases from J; junction bases left unmatched: 1.

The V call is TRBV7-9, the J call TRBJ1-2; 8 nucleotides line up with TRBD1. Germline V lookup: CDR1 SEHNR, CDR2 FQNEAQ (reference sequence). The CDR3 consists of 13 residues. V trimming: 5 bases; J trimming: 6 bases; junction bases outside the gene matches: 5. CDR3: CASSPGQGDGYTF. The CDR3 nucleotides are TGTGCCAGCAGCCCAGGACAGGGAGATGGCTACACCTTC.

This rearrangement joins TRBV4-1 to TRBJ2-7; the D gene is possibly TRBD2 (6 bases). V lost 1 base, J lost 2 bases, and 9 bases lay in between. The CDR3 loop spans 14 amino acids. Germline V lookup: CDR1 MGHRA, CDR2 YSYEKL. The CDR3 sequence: CASSQGRGTYEQYF. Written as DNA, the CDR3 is TGCGCCAGCAGCCAAGGGAGGGGCACCTACGAGCAGTACTTC.

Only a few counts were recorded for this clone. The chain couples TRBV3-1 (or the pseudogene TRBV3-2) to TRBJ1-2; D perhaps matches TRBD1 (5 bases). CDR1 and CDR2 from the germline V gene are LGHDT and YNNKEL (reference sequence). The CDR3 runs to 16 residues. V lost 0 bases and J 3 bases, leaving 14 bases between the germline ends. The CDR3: CASSQDLRGLYYGYTF. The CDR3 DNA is TGTGCCAGCAGCCAAGATCTTAGGGGCCTGTACTATGGCTACACCTTC.

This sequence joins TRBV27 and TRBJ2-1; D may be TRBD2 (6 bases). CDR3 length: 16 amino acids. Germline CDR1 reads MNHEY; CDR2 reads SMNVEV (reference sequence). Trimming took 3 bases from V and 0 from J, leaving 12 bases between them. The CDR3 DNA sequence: TGTGCCAGCAGTTTGGCGTTCGGGGGCTCCTACAATGAGCAGTTCTTC. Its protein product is CASSLAFGGSYNEQFF.

The CDR3 DNA is TGTGCCAGCAGCCCCCTTTCATTCAGGGCCTGGAGTCTTGAAGCTTTCTTT. This gives the protein CASSPLSFRAWSLEAFF. The chain links TRBV7-9 to TRBJ1-1; tentative D call: TRBD1 (5 bases). The germline V gene has CDR1 SEHNR and CDR2 FQNEAQ (reference sequence). CDR3 size: 17 residues. V dropped 5 bases and J dropped 7 bases, with 26 bases sitting between them.

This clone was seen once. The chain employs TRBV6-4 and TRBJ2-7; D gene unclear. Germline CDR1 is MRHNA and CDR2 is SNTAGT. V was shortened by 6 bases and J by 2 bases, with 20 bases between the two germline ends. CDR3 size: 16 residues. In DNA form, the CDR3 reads TGTGCCAGCAGCCACTCAATAGAGAGGTTGACCTACGAGCAGTACTTC. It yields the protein CASSHSIERLTYEQYF.

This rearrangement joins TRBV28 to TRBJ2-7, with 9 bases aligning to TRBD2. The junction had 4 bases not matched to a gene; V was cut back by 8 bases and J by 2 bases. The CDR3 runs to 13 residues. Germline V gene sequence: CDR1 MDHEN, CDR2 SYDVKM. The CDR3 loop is CASRGRATYEQYF. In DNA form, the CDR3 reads TGTGCCAGCCGCGGGAGGGCCACCTACGAGCAGTACTTC.

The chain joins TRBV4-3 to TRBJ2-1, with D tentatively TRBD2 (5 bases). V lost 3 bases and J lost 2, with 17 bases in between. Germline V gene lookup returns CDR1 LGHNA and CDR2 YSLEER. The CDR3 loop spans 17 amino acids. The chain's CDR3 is CASSHEPSGGPYNEQFF. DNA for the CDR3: TGCGCCAGCAGCCATGAACCCTCGGGCGGGCCCTACAATGAGCAGTTCTTC.

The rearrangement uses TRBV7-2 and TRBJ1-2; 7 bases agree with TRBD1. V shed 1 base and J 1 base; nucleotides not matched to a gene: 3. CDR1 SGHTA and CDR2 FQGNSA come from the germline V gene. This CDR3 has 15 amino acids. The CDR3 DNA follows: TGTGCCAGCAGCTTAGGGGACAGCATTAACTATGGCTACACCTTC. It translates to CASSLGDSINYGYTF.

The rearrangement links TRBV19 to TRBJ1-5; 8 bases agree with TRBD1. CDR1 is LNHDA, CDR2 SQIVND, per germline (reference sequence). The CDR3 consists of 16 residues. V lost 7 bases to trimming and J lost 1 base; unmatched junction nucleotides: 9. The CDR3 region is CASTTRTGLSNQPQHF. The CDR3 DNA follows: TGTGCCAGTACCACCCGGACAGGGCTGAGCAATCAGCCCCAGCATTTT.